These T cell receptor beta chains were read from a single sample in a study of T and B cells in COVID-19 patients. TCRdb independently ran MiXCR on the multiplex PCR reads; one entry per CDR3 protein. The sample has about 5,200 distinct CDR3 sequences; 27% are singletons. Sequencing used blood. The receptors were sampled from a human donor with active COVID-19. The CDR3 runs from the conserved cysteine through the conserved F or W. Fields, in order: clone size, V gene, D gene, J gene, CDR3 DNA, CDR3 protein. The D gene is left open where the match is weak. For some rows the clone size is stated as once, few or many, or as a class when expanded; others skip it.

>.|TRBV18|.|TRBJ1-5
TGTGCCAGCTCACCAAAGCGAGCCCGCAATCAGCCCCAGCATTTT
CASSPKRARNQPQHF
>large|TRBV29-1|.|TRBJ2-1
TGCAGCGTTGAGGGGGGAGCGAGGAATGAGCAGTTCTTC
CSVEGGARNEQFF
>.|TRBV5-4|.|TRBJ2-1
TGCGCCAGCAGCGCTAGTCTTCAGGTCCCGGGGGAGCAGTTCTTC
CASSASLQVPGEQFF
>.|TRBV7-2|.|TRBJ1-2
TGTGCCAGCAGCTTTTGGGTTCGCGGTGGCTACACCTTC
CASSFWVRGGYTF
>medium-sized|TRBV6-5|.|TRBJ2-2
TGTGCCAGTATGCGGCGGGGCTCCACCGGGGAGCTGTTTTTT
CASMRRGSTGELFF
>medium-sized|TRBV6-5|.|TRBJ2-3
TGTGCCAGCAGTTACGATCTCACAGATACGCAGTATTTT
CASSYDLTDTQYF
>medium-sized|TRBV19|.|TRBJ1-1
TGTGCCAGTAGTAAACAGGGAGATACTGAAGCTTTCTTT
CASSKQGDTEAFF
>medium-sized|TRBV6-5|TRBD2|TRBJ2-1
TGTGCCAGCAGTTACTCTGCGGGGGGGGGTGGTGAGCAGTTCTTC
CASSYSAGGGGEQFF
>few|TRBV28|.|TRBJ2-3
TGTGCCAGCAGTTTATTCAGAGCAGATACGCAGTATTTT
CASSLFRADTQYF
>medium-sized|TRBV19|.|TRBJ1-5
TGTGCCAGTACCTCAATTGTAGGGCAGCCCCAGCATTTT
CASTSIVGQPQHF
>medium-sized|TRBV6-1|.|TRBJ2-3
TGTGCCAGCAGTGAAGAGGGTGGGTTTTTTCGCACAGATACGCAGTATTTT
CASSEEGGFFRTDTQYF
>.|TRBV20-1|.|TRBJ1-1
TGCAGTGCTGAGGACCGGAGGGGCGAGAACACTGAAGCTTTCTTT
CSAEDRRGENTEAFF
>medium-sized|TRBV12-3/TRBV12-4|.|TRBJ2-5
TGTGCCAGCACCTGGGGCAGGGCCCAGGGAGAGACCCAGTACTTC
CASTWGRAQGETQYF
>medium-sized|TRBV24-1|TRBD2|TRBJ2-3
TGTGCCACCAGTGACGGGGGGAGTCGCACAGATACGCAGTATTTT
CATSDGGSRTDTQYF
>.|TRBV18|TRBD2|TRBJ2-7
TGTGCCAGCCTCCCGGGACTAGCGGGAGGGCCCTCCTACGAGCAGTACTTC
CASLPGLAGGPSYEQYF
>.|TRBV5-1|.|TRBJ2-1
TGCGCCAGCAGTATAGCCTCCTACAATGAGCAGTTCTTC
CASSIASYNEQFF
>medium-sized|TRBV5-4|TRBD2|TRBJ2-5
TGTGCCAGCAGCCGGGAGGGTTTTTGGGAGACCCAGTACTTC
CASSREGFWETQYF
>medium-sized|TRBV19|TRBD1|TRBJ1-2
TGTGCCAGTAGTTCCGCAGGGGGCGCAGGAGGCTACACCTTC
CASSSAGGAGGYTF
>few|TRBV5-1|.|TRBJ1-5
TGCGCCAGCAGCTTGGAGGGGGGGCTAAATCAGCCCCAGCATTTT
CASSLEGGLNQPQHF
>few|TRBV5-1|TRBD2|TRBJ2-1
TGCGCCAGCAGGAGAGGACTAGCGGGAGGAGTTTCCAATGAGCAGTTCTTC
CASRRGLAGGVSNEQFF
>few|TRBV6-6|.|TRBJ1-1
TGTGCCAGCAGTATACGACCGGTGAACACTGAAGCTTTCTTT
CASSIRPVNTEAFF
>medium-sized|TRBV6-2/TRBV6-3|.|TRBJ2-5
TGTGCCAGCAGCAGCGTGTTCGGTTTGAGGCAAGAGACCCAGTACTTC
CASSSVFGLRQETQYF
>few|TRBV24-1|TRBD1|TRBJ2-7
TGTGCCGTACAGGGGGCCTACGAGCAGTACTTC
CAVQGAYEQYF
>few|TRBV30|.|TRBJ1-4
TGTGCTGGGTCCCCAGCAGAGGTGGCTAATGAAAAACTGTTTTTT
CAGSPAEVANEKLFF
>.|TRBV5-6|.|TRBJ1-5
TGCGCCAGCAGCCCCATCGACGAGGAACAGCCCCAGCATTTT
CASSPIDEEQPQHF
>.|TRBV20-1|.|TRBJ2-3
TGCAGTGCTTCCTATAACTCCCATAGTGGAGATACGCAGTATTTT
CSASYNSHSGDTQYF
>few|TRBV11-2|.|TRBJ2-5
TGTGCCAGCAGCCCCTGGGGGGCAGGACGCCAAGAGACCCAGTACTTC
CASSPWGAGRQETQYF
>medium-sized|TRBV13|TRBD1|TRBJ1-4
TGTGCCAGCAGCCCGCGGACAGGGAGAGAAAAACTGTTTTTT
CASSPRTGREKLFF
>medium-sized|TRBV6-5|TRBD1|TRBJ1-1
TGTGCCAGCAGTTACCCCTCAAACAGGGGCACTGAAGCTTTCTTT
CASSYPSNRGTEAFF